This T cell receptor beta chain is from a study of blood T cell repertoires in COVID-19. On the study more broadly: The origin of the acute and convalescent COVID-19 samples was the United States, Italy and Spain.

This CDR3 is built from 15 residues. Germline assignment: CDR1 SGHTA and CDR2 FQGNSA. Trimming removed 5 bases from V and 4 bases from J, with 14 bases in between. Per the original methods: Cell counts per sample came from amplifying reference gene primers. Repertoires were generated with immunoSEQ multiplex PCR, while TCRdb's copy carries only in-frame clones and drops some. V and J calls and clone size are those listed in that table; D and trimming were worked out from the DNA. The table shows more than 200,000 clones, with approximately 91% occurring only once. This TCR derives from a man aged 35 to 55 with acute or convalescent COVID-19. The chain has TRBV7-2 and TRBJ2-2; tentative D call: TRBD2 (5 bases). Sequenced input: peripheral blood. The CDR3 DNA reads as TGTGCCAGCAGCGCGGCGGGCCGGGGCACCGGGGAGCTGTTTTTT. Its translation: CASSAAGRGTGELFF. The whole variable domain, remainder taken from reference TRBV7-2 and TRBJ2-2, is GAGVSQSPSNKVTEKGKDVELRCDPISGHTALYWYRQSLGQGLEFLIYFQGNSAPDKSGLPSDRFSAERTGGSVSTLTIQRTQQEDSAVYLCASSAAGRGTGELFFGEGSRLTVL.